A selection of T cell receptor beta chains follows, all from one sample in a study of shared clonotypes between healthy human individuals. Assay: immunoSEQ multiplex PCR; the TCRdb copy retains only in-frame clones and omits some. The sample lists approximately 330,000 clones; 73% were seen once. Sequenced: memory CD4+ T cells sorted from blood. Receptors originate from a man aged 30 to 39 in good health. Both conserved end residues are part of each CDR3. The D gene is left open where the match is weak. Only part of the rows carry a size: once, few, many, or a class if the clone is expanded.

J | D | V | size | DNA | CDR3
TRBJ2-3 | . | TRBV5-5 | . | TGTGCCAGCAGGACGACGCCGACTAGCACAGATACGCAGTATTTT | CASRTTPTSTDTQYF
TRBJ1-1 | TRBD1 | TRBV10-3 | . | TGTGCCATCAGGAACACAGGGGGCACTGAAGCTTTCTTT | CAIRNTGGTEAFF
TRBJ1-1 | . | TRBV7-8 | . | TGTGCCAGCACCCTTAGTTGGGGGCGGAGGGACACTGAAGCTTTCTTT | CASTLSWGRRDTEAFF
TRBJ2-5 | . | TRBV30 | . | TGTGCCTGGAGTGATCGGGAGACCCAGTACTTC | CAWSDRETQYF
TRBJ2-7 | . | TRBV2 | . | TGTGCCAGCAGTATGGGACTCTTTCCCTACGAGCAGTACTTC | CASSMGLFPYEQYF
TRBJ2-2 | TRBD2 | TRBV7-2 | . | TGTGCCAGCAGCCCACTAGCGGGTCGGGTCACCGGGGAGCTGTTTTTT | CASSPLAGRVTGELFF
TRBJ2-2 | TRBD1 | TRBV27 | . | TGTGCCAGCAGTCCCGGGACAGTCAACACCGGGGAGCTGTTTTTT | CASSPGTVNTGELFF
TRBJ2-1 | . | TRBV10-1 | . | TGCGCCAGCAGCTCCGAAAGGAGCTCCTACAATGAGCAGTTCTTC | CASSSERSSYNEQFF
TRBJ1-2 | TRBD1 | TRBV19 | medium-sized | TGTGCCAGTATGAACAACAGGGGTAGTGGCTATGGCTACACCTTC | CASMNNRGSGYGYTF
TRBJ2-2 | . | TRBV11-3 | . | TGTGCCAGCAGCTTAAATTCAGCCGGGGAGCTGTTTTTT | CASSLNSAGELFF
TRBJ1-4 | . | TRBV7-2 | . | TGTGCCAGCAGCTTCGGAGCGGGAATTGGGAGTAATGAAAAACTGTTTTTT | CASSFGAGIGSNEKLFF
TRBJ2-7 | TRBD2 | TRBV6-6 | . | TGTGCCAGCAGAGCGGGAGGGATAAACGAGCAGTACTTC | CASRAGGINEQYF
TRBJ1-1 | . | TRBV7-9 | many | TGTGCCAGCAGCTTAGGAGGAGTCGGGAAAGCTTTCTTT | CASSLGGVGKAFF
TRBJ2-2 | . | TRBV5-4 | . | TGTGCCAGCAGCTTGGACGGACTGAGGAGCGATTCCGGGGAGCTGTTTTTT | CASSLDGLRSDSGELFF
TRBJ2-7 | . | TRBV2 | . | TGTGCCAGCAGTGAATTAGGGCCGCCCTACGAGCAGTACTTC | CASSELGPPYEQYF
TRBJ1-4 | . | TRBV28 | . | TGTGCCAGCAGCCTTATGACCGACTCAGGGAAGTTTTTT | CASSLMTDSGKFF
TRBJ1-4 | . | TRBV6-1 | . | TGTGCCAGCAGCAGGGTTGGTGAAAAACTGTTTTTT | CASSRVGEKLFF
TRBJ2-2 | TRBD1 | TRBV29-1 | few | TGCAGCGTTGCCACAGGGGGCTGGGCCGGGGAGCTGTTTTTT | CSVATGGWAGELFF
TRBJ2-5 | . | TRBV5-1 | . | TGCGCCAGCAGCTTTGGACGGGAAGAGACCCAGTACTTC | CASSFGREETQYF
TRBJ2-1 | . | TRBV4-2 | once | TGTGCCAGCAGCCAAGGGTCCGCGGGAAGTTACAATGAGCAGTTCTTC | CASSQGSAGSYNEQFF
TRBJ2-3 | . | TRBV2 | . | TGTGCCAGCAGTGAAACCCAGTCAGATACGCAGTATTTT | CASSETQSDTQYF
TRBJ2-7 | . | TRBV28 | . | TGTGCCAGCAGTTTACACGGGAGCGAATACGAGCAGTACTTC | CASSLHGSEYEQYF
TRBJ2-2 | TRBD1 | TRBV27 | . | TGTGCCAGCAGTCCGCGGACAGGGAACACCGGGGAGCTGTTTTTT | CASSPRTGNTGELFF
TRBJ1-2 | . | TRBV7-9 | . | TGTGCCAGCAGCTTATCCGGGACGGACTATGGCTACACCTTC | CASSLSGTDYGYTF
TRBJ2-7 | TRBD2 | TRBV10-3 | . | TGTGCCGTCTCGACTAGCGGGAGTTCCTACGAGCAGTACTTC | CAVSTSGSSYEQYF
TRBJ2-7 | TRBD1 | TRBV5-6 | . | TGTGCCAGCAGCCCACCCTCGGGACAGGGTAATTTGTACGAGCAGTACTTC | CASSPPSGQGNLYEQYF
TRBJ2-7 | . | TRBV6-5 | few | TGTGCCAGCACTAACGGGGGTGAGCAGTACTTC | CASTNGGEQYF
TRBJ1-4 | . | TRBV27 | once | TGTGCCAGCAGTCAAATACATACCAGGGCTACTAATGAAAAACTGTTTTTT | CASSQIHTRATNEKLFF
TRBJ2-1 | . | TRBV9 | . | TGTGCCAGCAGCCCGACTTCGCTAGGGTATGAGCAGTTCTTC | CASSPTSLGYEQFF